This T cell receptor beta chain is drawn from a study of CD8 T cells in ankylosing spondylitis. Overall study results and limits: A TCR beta motif of 7 to 9 highly homologous variants seemed to mark ankylosing spondylitis blood. From matched ankylosing spondylitis synovial fluid, disease-linked clones were reportedly recovered at significantly enriched levels.

Via MiXCR, TCRdb re-called the 5' RACE reads, giving one row per CDR3 protein. Of hundreds of thousands of distinct CDR3 sequences in the sample, approximately 10% were seen once. Comments on this clonotype: Antigen unknown.

This CDR3 comprises 15 residues. CDR1 is ENHRY, CDR2 SYGVKD, per germline. Germline trimming cut 3 bases from V and 7 bases from J; bases unmatched to any gene: 6. Sequencing used blood, either unsorted or a sorted T cell fraction (not recorded which). The sequence was collected from a male donor with ankylosing spondylitis. The genes are TRBV10-3 and TRBJ1-2; 12 bases line up with TRBD1. The chain's CDR3 is CAISDLGQGAFGYTF. CDR3 nucleotides: TGTGCCATCAGTGACTTGGGACAGGGGGCCTTTGGCTACACCTTC.